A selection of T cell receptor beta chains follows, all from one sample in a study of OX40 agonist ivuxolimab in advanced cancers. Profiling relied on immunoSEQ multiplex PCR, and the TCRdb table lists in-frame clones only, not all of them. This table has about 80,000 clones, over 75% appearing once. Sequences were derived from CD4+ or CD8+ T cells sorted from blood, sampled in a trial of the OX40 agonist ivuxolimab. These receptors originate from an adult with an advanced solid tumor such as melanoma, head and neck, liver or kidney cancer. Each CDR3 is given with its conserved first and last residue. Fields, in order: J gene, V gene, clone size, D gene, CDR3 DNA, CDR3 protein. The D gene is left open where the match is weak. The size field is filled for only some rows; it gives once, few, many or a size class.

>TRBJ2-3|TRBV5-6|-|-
TGTGCCAGCAGCGACCCCACAGCCGTCGCTAGCACAGATACGCAGTATTTT
CASSDPTAVASTDTQYF
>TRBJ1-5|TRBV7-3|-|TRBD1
TGTGCCAGCAGTTCCGACAGGGGAAACAATCAGCCCCAGCATTTT
CASSSDRGNNQPQHF
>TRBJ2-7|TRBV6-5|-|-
TGTGCCAGCAAAGTTGACAGCTCCTACGAGCAGTACTTC
CASKVDSSYEQYF
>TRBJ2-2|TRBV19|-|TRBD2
TGTGCCAGTAAGGGGCTAGCGGGAGGGCCGGGCACCGGGGAGCTGTTTTTT
CASKGLAGGPGTGELFF
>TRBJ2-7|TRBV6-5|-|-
TGTGCCAGCAGTTACTCTCTCGGCGAGCAGTACTTC
CASSYSLGEQYF
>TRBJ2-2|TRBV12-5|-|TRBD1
TGTGCTAGTGGTCCCCACGGACAGGCCGGCACCGGGGAGCTGTTTTTT
CASGPHGQAGTGELFF
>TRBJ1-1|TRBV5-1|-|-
TGCGCCAGCAGCCCGGCTGGTGGGGGGGTAAGGGTGAACACTGAAGCTTTCTTT
CASSPAGGGVRVNTEAFF
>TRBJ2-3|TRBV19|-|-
TGTGCCAGTAGTATAGGCAGGGTCCCAGATACGCAGTATTTT
CASSIGRVPDTQYF
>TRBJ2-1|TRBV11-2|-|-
TGTGCCAGCAGCTTAGGCTCCCATGAGCAGTTCTTC
CASSLGSHEQFF
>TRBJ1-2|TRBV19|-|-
TGTGCCAGTAGTATTCGTGGTAACTATGGCTACACCTTC
CASSIRGNYGYTF
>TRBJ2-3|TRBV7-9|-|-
TGTGCCAGCAGCCTCGACGGCCAAGATACGCAGTATTTT
CASSLDGQDTQYF
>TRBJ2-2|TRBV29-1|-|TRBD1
TGCAGCATCACAGGGGGCTGGACCGGGGAGCTGTTTTTT
CSITGGWTGELFF
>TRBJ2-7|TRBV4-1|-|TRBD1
TGCGCCAGCAGCCAATGGGACAGGGGTTACGAGCAGTACTTC
CASSQWDRGYEQYF
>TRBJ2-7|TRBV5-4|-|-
TGTGCCAGCAGCTTGGGAGGCCCTCATAGCTCCTACGAGCAGTACTTC
CASSLGGPHSSYEQYF
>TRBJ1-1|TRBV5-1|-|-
TGCGCCAGCAGCTTGTCATCTGTCGCTGAAGCTTTCTTT
CASSLSSVAEAFF
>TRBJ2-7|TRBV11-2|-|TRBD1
TGTGCCAGCAGCACCACGGGACAGGGGCTCTCCTACGAGCAGTACTTC
CASSTTGQGLSYEQYF
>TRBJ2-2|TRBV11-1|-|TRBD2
TGTGCCAGCAGCTTAACCGGGACTAGCGGGTTCGGGGAGCTGTTTTTT
CASSLTGTSGFGELFF
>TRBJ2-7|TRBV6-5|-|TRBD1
TGTGCCAGCAGCATCCAACAGGGGGCGGACGAGCAGTACTTC
CASSIQQGADEQYF
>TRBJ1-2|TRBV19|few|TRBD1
TGTGCCAGTAGTATCGGACAGGGTCCCTATGGCTACACCTTC
CASSIGQGPYGYTF
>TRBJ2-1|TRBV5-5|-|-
TGTGCCAGCAGCTTTCCGCCCGGGGGGCCAAACAATGAGCAGTTCTTC
CASSFPPGGPNNEQFF
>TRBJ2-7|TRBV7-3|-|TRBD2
TGTGCCAGCAGCGCCCTGATAGTCCTGGGCCTGGAGCGGGAGCACTACGAGCAGTACTTC
CASSALIVLGLEREHYEQYF
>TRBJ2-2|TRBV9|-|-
TGTGCCAGCAGCGTAGAAGGGGACCTTAACACCGGGGAGCTGTTTTTT
CASSVEGDLNTGELFF
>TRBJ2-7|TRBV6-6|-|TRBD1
TGTGCCAGCAGTTACCAGGGGGCTCGATACGAGCAGTACTTC
CASSYQGARYEQYF
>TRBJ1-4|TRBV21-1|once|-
TGTGCCAGCAGCAGACACGGGGACGGCAGAAATAATGAAAAACTGTTTTTT
CASSRHGDGRNNEKLFF
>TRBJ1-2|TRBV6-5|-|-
TGTGCCAGCAGCAACTTGGCTTTAGGCTACACCTTC
CASSNLALGYTF
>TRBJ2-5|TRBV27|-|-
TGTGCCAGCAGTTTATCCGCCGTGAGAAGGGAGACCCAGTACTTC
CASSLSAVRRETQYF
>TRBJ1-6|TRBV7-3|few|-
TGTGCCAGCAGCCCCGGAACAGGGATTGGGTCACCCCTCCACTTT
CASSPGTGIGSPLHF
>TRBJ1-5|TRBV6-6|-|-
TGTGCCAGCAGTTATTGGGGCGTTCCCGAGCCCCAGCATTTT
CASSYWGVPEPQHF
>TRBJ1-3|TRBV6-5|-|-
TGTGCCAGCAACGGACAGTATATTCCAAACACCATATATTTT
CASNGQYIPNTIYF
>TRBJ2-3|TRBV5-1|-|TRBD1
TGCGCCAGCAGCCTGGCCGGGACAGGGCGCACAGATACGCAGTATTTT
CASSLAGTGRTDTQYF
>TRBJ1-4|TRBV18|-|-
TGTGCCAGCTCACCTGGATCTACGGCGGGTGAAAAACTGTTTTTT
CASSPGSTAGEKLFF
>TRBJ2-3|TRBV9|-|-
TGTGCCAGCAGCGTATTGGGTACTAGCACAGATACGCAGTATTTT
CASSVLGTSTDTQYF
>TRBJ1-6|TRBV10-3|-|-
TGTGCCATCAGTGAGCTAGGTAATTCACCCCTCCACTTT
CAISELGNSPLHF
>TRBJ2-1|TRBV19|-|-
TGTGCCAGTAGTATTGTAGGCGGGAAGATATACAATGAGCAGTTCTTC
CASSIVGGKIYNEQFF
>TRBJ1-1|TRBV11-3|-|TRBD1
TGTGCCAGCAGCTTTTCAGGGGGCACTGAAGCTTTCTTT
CASSFSGGTEAFF
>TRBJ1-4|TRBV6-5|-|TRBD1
TGTGCCAGCAGTCTAGGACAGGGGGGGTTTGAAAAACTGTTTTTT
CASSLGQGGFEKLFF
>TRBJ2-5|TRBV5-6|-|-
TGTGCCAGCAGCTTGGGCCAGACCCAAGAGACCCAGTACTTC
CASSLGQTQETQYF
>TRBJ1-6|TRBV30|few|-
TGTGCCTGGAGTGTCGGAGGAAAGAATTCACCCCTCCACTTT
CAWSVGGKNSPLHF
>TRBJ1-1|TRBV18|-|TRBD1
TGTGCCAGCTTCGACAGGGGGGTAAACACTGAAGCTTTCTTT
CASFDRGVNTEAFF
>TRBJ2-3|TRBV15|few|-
TGTGCCACCAGCGGCCCCCTCAGGGATTACACAGATACGCAGTATTTT
CATSGPLRDYTDTQYF
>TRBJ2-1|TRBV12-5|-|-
TGTGCTAGTGGTTTGAGCCTAGGTATAATCAACAATGAGCAGTTCTTC
CASGLSLGIINNEQFF
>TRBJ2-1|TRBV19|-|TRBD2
TGTGCCAGTAGTATAGGACTAGCGGGGGGTGGACACAATGAGCAGTTCTTC
CASSIGLAGGGHNEQFF
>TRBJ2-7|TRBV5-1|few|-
TGCGCCAGCGCGTTGTCGGGGACGGAATCCTACGAGCAGTACTTC
CASALSGTESYEQYF
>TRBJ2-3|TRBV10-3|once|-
TGTGCCATCAGCGGAGCAGATACGCAGTATTTT
CAISGADTQYF
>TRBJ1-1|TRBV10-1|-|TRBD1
TGCGCCAGCAGTTTCAGGGGGGATGGCACTGAAGCTTTCTTT
CASSFRGDGTEAFF
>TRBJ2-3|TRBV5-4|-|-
TGTGCCAGCAGCCCTGGCCGAGCTGGAAGCACAGATACGCAGTATTTT
CASSPGRAGSTDTQYF
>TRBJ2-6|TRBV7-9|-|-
TGTGCCAGCAGCTCCCACTGGACAGACTCTGGGGCCAACGTCCTGACTTTC
CASSSHWTDSGANVLTF
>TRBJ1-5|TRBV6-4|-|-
TGTGCCAGCAGTGACTCAGGGGGGGGAGAGGGTAGCAATCAGCCCCAGCATTTT
CASSDSGGGEGSNQPQHF
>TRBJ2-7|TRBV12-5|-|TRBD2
TGTGCTAGTGGTTTGGATCCGGGACTAAACACCTACGAGCAGTACTTC
CASGLDPGLNTYEQYF
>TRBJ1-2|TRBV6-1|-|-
TGTGCCAGCAGTGTACCCCACGGATCTAACTATGGCTACACCTTC
CASSVPHGSNYGYTF
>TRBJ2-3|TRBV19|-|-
TGTGCCAGTTCTATTGTGGATACGCAGTATTTT
CASSIVDTQYF
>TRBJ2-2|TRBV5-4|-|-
TGTGCCAGCAGCCTAGGGAGAACCGGGGAGCTGTTTTTT
CASSLGRTGELFF
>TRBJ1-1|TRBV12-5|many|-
TGTGCTAGTGGTTTGAGCCAGGGAGGGAACACTGAAGCTTTCTTT
CASGLSQGGNTEAFF